These 13 T cell receptor beta chains share one sample of origin, sequenced in a study of blood T cell repertoires in COVID-19. Produced via immunoSEQ multiplex PCR; TCRdb's table is partial and in-frame only. Counted here are about 160,000 clones, under 85% occurring once; the ten biggest clones make up 10% to 15%. Sequenced: peripheral blood. All receptors derive from a man in his 70s who had recovered from COVID-19.

The table lists this clone with a count of one. The chain couples TRBV7-9 to TRBJ2-3; 15 nucleotides line up with TRBD2. The germline V gene encodes CDR1 SEHNR and CDR2 FQNEAQ (reference sequence). The J segment lost 6 bases and the V segment lost 4 bases, leaving 8 bases of the junction unmatched. This CDR3 region has 17 residues. The CDR3: CASSSWTSGRGEDTQYF. CDR3 nucleotide sequence: TGTGCCAGCAGCTCCTGGACTAGCGGGAGGGGGGAGGATACGCAGTATTTT.

The chain joins TRBV4-1 to TRBJ1-2; 7 bases map to TRBD1. From germline, CDR1 is MGHRA and CDR2 YSYEKL. V shed 1 base, J shed 4 bases, and the junction held 9 bases outside the gene matches. The CDR3 runs 16 residues. The CDR3: CASSQVGGGGSYGYTF. The CDR3 coding sequence is TGCGCCAGCAGCCAAGTAGGGGGCGGAGGGAGCTATGGCTACACCTTC.

The chain is built from TRBV18 and TRBJ2-5, with 10 bases aligning to TRBD2. The V segment lost 0 bases and the J segment 5 bases; nucleotides outside the gene matches: 15. This CDR3 comprises 19 residues. The germline CDR1 and CDR2 sequences are KGHSH and LQKENI. The CDR3 loop reads CASSPPGGLAGASKETQYF. CDR3 in DNA: TGTGCCAGCTCACCACCAGGGGGGCTAGCGGGAGCCTCGAAGGAGACCCAGTACTTC.

This chain connects TRBV5-1 to TRBJ2-5; D is undetermined. Trimming removed 1 base from V and 2 bases from J, with 9 bases in between. Germline V lookup: CDR1 SGHRS, CDR2 YFSETQ. The CDR3 has 14 amino acids. The CDR3: CASSLQAAQETQYF. In DNA, the CDR3 is TGCGCCAGCAGCTTGCAGGCCGCACAAGAGACCCAGTACTTC. Variable domain in full (rest from reference TRBV5-1 and TRBJ2-5): KAGVTQTPRYLIKTRGQQVTLSCSPISGHRSVSWYQQTPGQGLQFLFEYFSETQRNKGNFPGRFSGRQFSNSRSEMNVSTLELGDSALYLCASSLQAAQETQYFGPGTRLLVL.

The chain combines TRBV28 with TRBJ1-1; 7 bases map to TRBD1. The V segment lost 5 bases and the J segment 6 bases; nucleotides outside the gene matches: 6. Per germline, CDR1 MDHEN and CDR2 SYDVKM. The CDR3 has 13 amino acids. The CDR3 region is CASSAQGYAEAFF. As DNA, the CDR3 is TGTGCCAGCAGTGCACAGGGGTACGCTGAAGCTTTCTTT.

The chain uses TRBV5-1 and TRBJ2-1; TRBD2 might be the D (6 bases). With 3 bases removed from V and 0 bases from J, the gap between germline ends came to 13 bases. CDR1 is SGHRS and CDR2 is YFSETQ in the germline V gene. The CDR3 is 16 amino acids. The CDR3 sequence: CASSSSLASSYNEQFF. The CDR3 bases are TGCGCCAGCAGCTCCTCCCTAGCGAGCTCCTACAATGAGCAGTTCTTC.

The chain is built from TRBV5-1 and TRBJ1-6; TRBD1 agrees at 7 bases. CDR3 size: 17 residues. Trimming cost V 2 bases and J 6 bases; bases outside gene matches: 11. Germline lookup yields CDR1 SGHRS and CDR2 YFSETQ. The CDR3 DNA sequence: TGCGCCAGCAGCTTTTCCTGGGACAGTCAGGGTAATTCACCCCTCCACTTT. Amino acid sequence: CASSFSWDSQGNSPLHF.

The rearrangement links TRBV5-1 to TRBJ2-1; perhaps TRBD2 as D (6 bases). Germline CDR1 SGHRS, CDR2 YFSETQ. The CDR3 is 15 residues long. Trimming pared 3 bases from V and 4 bases from J, leaving 14 bases between. The CDR3 sequence: CASSSIADEYNEQFF. The CDR3 nucleotides are TGCGCCAGCAGCTCTATAGCGGACGAGTACAATGAGCAGTTCTTC.

This chain uses TRBV4-3 with TRBJ1-4; 8 bases match TRBD1. The CDR3 totals 14 residues. V dropped 5 bases and J dropped 7; count of bases not matched to a gene: 6. From germline, CDR1 is LGHNA and CDR2 YSLEER. CDR3 DNA: TGCGCCAGCAGCGGAACAGGGGGTGGTGAAAAACTGTTTTTT. It is translated as CASSGTGGGEKLFF.

Here the CDR3 reads CASRVDKVSEAFF. Written as DNA, the CDR3 is TGTGCCAGCAGAGTAGACAAAGTGAGTGAAGCTTTCTTT. This chain joins TRBV2 and TRBJ1-1; D not certain. CDR3 length: 13 residues. V shed 6 bases and J shed 7 bases, with 15 bases lying between them. Germline V gives CDR1 SNHLY, CDR2 FYNNEI. The whole variable domain, filled in from reference TRBV2 and TRBJ1-1, reads EPEVTQTPSHQVTQMGQEVILRCVPISNHLYFYWYRQILGQKVEFLVSFYNNEISEKSEIFDDQFSVERPDGSNFTLKIRSTKLEDSAMYFCASRVDKVSEAFFGQGTRLTVV.

The chain uses TRBV2 and TRBJ1-5; TRBD1 matches at 8 bases. This CDR3 has 15 amino acids. V dropped 0 bases and J dropped 9; count of bases not matched to a gene: 7. Per germline, CDR1 SNHLY and CDR2 FYNNEI. CDR3 in DNA: TGTGCCAGCAGTGAAGCGACAGGGGCCCCTTCGCCCCAGCATTTT. It is translated as CASSEATGAPSPQHF.

The chain has TRBV11-2 and TRBJ2-1, with D hard to call. The CDR3 spans 11 residues. V shed 1 base and J shed 12 bases, with 7 bases lying between them. CDR1 and CDR2 from the germline V gene are SGHAT and FQNNGV. As DNA, the CDR3 is TGTGCCAGCAGCTTAGGACCAGGGCAGTTCTTC. Its protein product is CASSLGPGQFF.

This clone was seen more than once but under ten times. The chain joins TRBV5-4 to TRBJ2-2; perhaps TRBD1 as D (9 bases). The length of the CDR3 is 15 residues. V gave up 4 bases and J gave up 8 bases, with 18 bases separating them. Germline V gene data show CDR1 as SGHNT and CDR2 as YYREEE (reference sequence). The CDR3: CASSLTSGQGGELFF. The CDR3, as DNA: TGTGCCAGCAGCCTCACTAGCGGACAGGGGGGGGAGCTGTTTTTT. Full variable domain (missing parts from reference TRBV5-4 and TRBJ2-2): ETGVTQSPTHLIKTRGQQVTLRCSSQSGHNTVSWYQQALGQGPQFIFQYYREEENGRGNFPPRFSGLQFPNYSSELNVNALELDDSALYLCASSLTSGQGGELFFGEGSRLTVL.